These 22 T cell receptor beta chains were sequenced from one sample in a study of PD-1 blockade in classical Hodgkin lymphoma. As for time point: cycle 4 day 1 (C4D1), after 6 weeks of nivolumab. All patients experienced relapse after autologous stem cell transplantation, and brentuximab vedotin exposure was variable. TCRdb's copy holds only in-frame clones and misses some; the assay was immunoSEQ multiplex PCR. The repertoire holds about 21,000 clones, with over 65% as singletons. The sample in question was peripheral blood mononuclear cells (PBMCs), obtained before the fourth cycle of nivolumab. Every receptor here comes from a human donor with classical Hodgkin lymphoma.

The V gene is TRBV5-1, the J gene TRBJ2-1; 10 bases are shared with TRBD2. CDR3 length equals 16 residues. V lost 4 bases, J lost 1 base, and 5 bases stayed unmatched. Germline V gene lookup returns CDR1 SGHRS and CDR2 YFSETQ. CDR3 loop: CASSPGLATSYNEQFF. The CDR3 region has the DNA TGCGCCAGCAGCCCGGGACTAGCGACATCCTACAATGAGCAGTTCTTC.

This chain links TRBV9 with TRBJ1-2, with 8 bases fitting TRBD1. Per germline, CDR1 SGDLS and CDR2 YYNGEE. CDR3 length equals 14 residues. V shed 3 bases and J 7 bases; nucleotides not matched to a gene: 8. Here the CDR3 DNA reads TGTGCCAGCAGCGCTACGACAGGGGCAGGTGGCTACACCTTC. This translates into CASSATTGAGGYTF.

The genes are TRBV11-2 and TRBJ2-1; 11 bases agree with TRBD2. The CDR3 has 15 residues. CDR1 is SGHAT, CDR2 FQNNGV, per germline. The junction had 7 bases not matched to a gene; V was cut back by 5 bases and J by 7 bases. The CDR3 reads CASSDSGRALNEQFF. Here the CDR3 DNA reads TGTGCCAGCAGCGATAGCGGGAGGGCCTTAAATGAGCAGTTCTTC.

J is TRBJ2-1 and V is TRBV7-9; D ambiguous. The CDR3 length is 13 residues. Trimming removed 5 bases from V and 10 bases from J, with 15 bases in between. The germline V gene has CDR1 SEHNR and CDR2 FQNEAQ (reference sequence). The CDR3, as DNA: TGTGCCAGCAGCCACCCGGGTGATAGGGAGCAGTTCTTC. It specifies CASSHPGDREQFF. Using reference TRBV7-9 and TRBJ2-1 for the parts outside the CDR3, the full variable domain is DTGVSQNPRHKITKRGQNVTFRCDPISEHNRLYWYRQTLGQGPEFLTYFQNEAQLEKSRLLSDRFSAERPKGSFSTLEIQRTEQGDSAMYLCASSHPGDREQFFGPGTRLTVL.

The chain employs TRBV18 and TRBJ2-1; TRBD1 aligns across 8 bases. The CDR3 totals 14 residues. V lost 3 bases, J lost 8 bases, and 6 bases stayed unmatched. Germline V gene data show CDR1 as KGHSH and CDR2 as LQKENI. In nucleotides, the CDR3 is TGTGCCAGCTCACCTCGGACAGGGCGCGATGAGCAGTTCTTC. Translated, it gives CASSPRTGRDEQFF.

The CDR3 is CASSFSVNTEAFF. The CDR3, as DNA: TGTGCCAGCAGCTTCTCAGTGAACACTGAAGCTTTCTTT. The V and J genes are TRBV7-2 and TRBJ1-1; D remains ambiguous. The CDR3 runs to 13 residues. The V and J ends lost 3 bases and 0 bases respectively, with 5 bases between them. Per germline, CDR1 SGHTA and CDR2 FQGNSA.

This rearrangement joins TRBV15 to TRBJ1-1; no firm D call. V was shortened by 7 bases and J by 4 bases, with 13 bases between the two germline ends. Per the germline V gene, CDR1 is LNHNV and CDR2 is YYDKDF (reference sequence). The CDR3 length is 13 residues. Written as DNA, the CDR3 is TGTGCCACCACCAACGTGGTGCTCACTGAAGCTTTCTTT. Amino acids: CATTNVVLTEAFF.

This clone occurred once. The rearrangement uses TRBV4-1 and TRBJ1-3; unclear D gene. This CDR3 has 17 amino acids. V was trimmed by 5 bases and J by 0 bases, leaving 17 bases between them. Per the germline V gene, CDR1 is MGHRA and CDR2 is YSYEKL. The CDR3 DNA is TGCGCCAGCAGCGACAACCTCCTACTGGACTCTGGAAACACCATATATTTT. It is translated as CASSDNLLLDSGNTIYF.

This clone has only a few counts. The chain joins TRBV9 to TRBJ2-1, with 7 bases fitting TRBD1. V trimming: 3 bases; J trimming: 6 bases; junction bases outside the gene matches: 6. The germline CDR1 and CDR2 sequences are SGDLS and YYNGEE. There are 14 residues in the CDR3. The CDR3 here is CASSDHRGGNEQFF. The CDR3 nucleotides read TGTGCCAGCAGCGACCACAGGGGCGGCAATGAGCAGTTCTTC.

This chain joins TRBV2 and TRBJ2-7, with D maybe TRBD1 (7 bases). Germline CDR1 and CDR2: SNHLY and FYNNEI. The CDR3 sequence is 14 residues long. V shed 5 bases and J shed 2 bases, with 13 bases lying between them. The CDR3 is CASSRGRGTYEQYF. The CDR3 nucleotides are TGTGCCAGCAGTAGGGGGCGGGGTACCTACGAGCAGTACTTC.

The chain is built from TRBV18 and TRBJ1-4, with TRBD1 as a possible D gene (6 bases). Deletions cut 3 bases from V and 3 bases from J, with 17 bases between. The CDR3 extends over 17 amino acids. From germline, CDR1 is KGHSH and CDR2 LQKENI. CDR3 in amino acids: CASSPQGIKGANEKLFF. The CDR3 DNA reads as TGTGCCAGCTCACCGCAGGGGATCAAAGGGGCTAATGAAAAACTGTTTTTT.

The CDR3 DNA sequence: TGCAGCGTTCGTGTTAGCGCAGATACGCAGTATTTT. This gives the protein CSVRVSADTQYF. The gene calls are TRBV29-1 and TRBJ2-3; possibly TRBD2 for D (5 bases). The length of the CDR3 is 12 residues. The germline V gene encodes CDR1 SQVTM and CDR2 ANQGSEA. Trimming took off 5 bases at V and 4 bases at J, with 10 bases between the two ends.

This clone was observed a handful of times. CDR3 residues: CASSLGLAATYEQYF. For the CDR3, the DNA is TGTGCCAGCAGCTTAGGTCTAGCGGCCACCTACGAGCAGTACTTC. The chain employs TRBV7-2 and TRBJ2-7, with 7 bases matching TRBD2. This CDR3 region has 15 residues. Looked up from germline, CDR1 is SGHTA and CDR2 is FQGNSA. The junction had 5 bases not matched to a gene; V was cut back by 1 base and J by 2 bases.

The rearrangement uses TRBV5-1 and TRBJ2-3; D is uncertain. The CDR3 totals 14 residues. Trimming stripped 6 bases from V and 0 bases from J, with 11 bases between. Germline CDR1 and CDR2: SGHRS and YFSETQ. CDR3 region: CASNLLTSTDTQYF. The CDR3 DNA is TGCGCCAGCAACCTGCTCACTAGCACAGATACGCAGTATTTT.

The CDR3 DNA reads as TGCAGTGCCTACTACTACGAGCAGTACTTC. It is translated as CSAYYYEQYF. The rearrangement joins TRBV20-1 to TRBJ2-7; D remains ambiguous. The CDR3 loop spans 10 amino acids. Trimming shortened V by 6 bases and J by 3 bases, and 6 bases separated the two germline ends. Germline lookup yields CDR1 DFQATT and CDR2 SNEGSKA (reference sequence).

The rearrangement links TRBV6-1 to TRBJ1-3; D perhaps matches TRBD1 (5 bases). CDR1 is MNHNS and CDR2 is SASEGT in the germline V gene. The CDR3 totals 15 residues. V lost 5 bases, J lost 0 bases, and 11 bases lay in between. The CDR3 bases are TGTGCCAGCAGTAGGTCAGGGCCCTCTGGAAACACCATATATTTT. Protein: CASSRSGPSGNTIYF.

The V and J genes are TRBV5-1 and TRBJ2-5; D is ambiguous. V was trimmed by 0 bases and J by 1 base, leaving 1 base between them. The CDR3 covers 12 residues. CDR1 is SGHRS, CDR2 YFSETQ, per germline. CDR3 in DNA: TGCGCCAGCAGCTTGGTCCAAGAGACCCAGTACTTC. The encoded protein is CASSLVQETQYF.

V and J are TRBV15 and TRBJ1-1; TRBD1 is a possible D gene (5 bases). The length of the CDR3 is 17 residues. Trimming removed 0 bases at V and 0 bases at J, with 14 bases between. Germline-derived CDR1 and CDR2 are LNHNV and YYDKDF (reference sequence). The CDR3 DNA sequence: TGTGCCACCAGCAGAGATTCCGGGGAGGGGATGAACACTGAAGCTTTCTTT. It codes for CATSRDSGEGMNTEAFF.

The sample holds one count of this clone. The V call is TRBV10-2, the J call TRBJ2-5; 7 bases align to TRBD1. J lost 4 bases, V lost 5 bases, and 4 bases had no gene match. The CDR3 loop spans 13 amino acids. Looked up from germline, CDR1 is WSHSY and CDR2 is SAAADI. CDR3 sequence reads: CASSHRGRETQYF. CDR3 in DNA: TGCGCCAGCAGTCACAGGGGCCGAGAGACCCAGTACTTC.

The rearrangement links TRBV6-5 to TRBJ1-1; TRBD1 aligns across 9 bases. V lost 2 bases and J lost 5; bases outside the gene matches: 3. The CDR3 runs to 14 residues. Per germline, CDR1 MNHEY and CDR2 SVGAGI. The CDR3 region has the DNA TGTGCCAGCAGTTACCTCGGGACAGGGACTGAAGCTTTCTTT. It specifies CASSYLGTGTEAFF.

This clone was picked up one time. V is TRBV15 and J is TRBJ2-3, with 8 bases identical to TRBD1. This CDR3 contains 16 residues. The germline V gene encodes CDR1 LNHNV and CDR2 YYDKDF (reference sequence). The V segment lost 4 bases and the J segment 1 base; nucleotides outside the gene matches: 7. CDR3 residues: CATSKRRGLGTDTQYF. CDR3 DNA sequence: TGTGCCACCAGCAAACGCAGGGGGCTTGGCACAGATACGCAGTATTTT. Full variable domain (rest looked up from reference TRBV15 and TRBJ2-3): DAMVIQNPRYQVTQFGKPVTLSCSQTLNHNVMYWYQQKSSQAPKLLFHYYDKDFNNEADTPDNFQSRRPNTSFCFLDIRSPGLGDTAMYLCATSKRRGLGTDTQYFGPGTRLTVL.

This clone was seen more than once but under ten times. V gene TRBV25-1 combines with J gene TRBJ2-2, with D possibly matching TRBD2 (5 bases). V was cut by 5 bases and J by 5 bases, with 12 bases left in between. This CDR3 region has 14 residues. Germline V gene sequence: CDR1 MGHDK, CDR2 SYGVNS. The CDR3 DNA sequence: TGTGCCAGCAGTCCCCCCCGAGGGACCGGGGAGCTGTTTTTT. This gives the protein CASSPPRGTGELFF.